This T cell receptor (beta chain) was identified during a study of blood T cell repertoires in COVID-19. In the authors' workflow: Quantification of nucleated cells was approximated via reference gene primer amplification. The repertoire was sequenced with immunoSEQ multiplex PCR; TCRdb's copy has only in-frame clones and lacks some. The D gene and trimming were derived from the DNA, and the V and J assignments and clone size from that table. This table holds some 430,000 clones, about 90% found once. This CDR3 comprises 15 residues. Germline assignment: CDR1 GTSNPN and CDR2 SVGIG (reference sequence). Comment on this clone: Relative to the germline gene, one junction end is altered; a read error may explain this.

Sequencing was carried out using PBMCs or T cells enriched from blood (not recorded which). The chain carries TRBV30 and TRBJ2-7; tentatively, D is TRBD2 (7 bases). The TCR sequence derives from a man aged 18 to 29 who had recovered from COVID-19. The CDR3 spells CARSEGGTTVSEQYF. The DNA for the CDR3 is TGTGCCCGGAGTGAGGGGGGGACAACAGTCTCCGAGCAGTACTTC.